This entry describes one T cell receptor beta chain. This specimen comes from a study of blood T cell repertoires in COVID-19. Study-wide background: The United States, Italy and Spain provided the acute and convalescent COVID-19 samples. T cells, B-cell-depleted T cells, or PBMCs provided the cDNA or gDNA that served as material.

V lost 5 bases and J lost 7; bases outside the gene matches: 8. The CDR3 covers 14 residues. Germline values: CDR1 SGHTA, CDR2 FQGTGA. As originally analysed: Cell counts per sample came from amplifying reference gene primers. TCRdb's copy holds only in-frame clones and misses some; the assay was immunoSEQ multiplex PCR. The D gene and trimming were derived from the DNA, and the V and J assignments and clone size from that table. The sample gives over 400,000 clones, 70% to 90% of which show up once; approximately 2.9% is in the top ten. Sequencing was performed on peripheral blood. This sequence was found in a human donor in a cohort sampled during active COVID-19. The gene calls are TRBV7-3 and TRBJ1-2; 9 bases map to TRBD1. CDR3 in amino acids: CASSRDRVVGGYTF. CDR3 in DNA: TGTGCCAGCAGCAGGGACAGGGTGGTAGGTGGCTACACCTTC. Supplemented by reference TRBV7-3 and TRBJ1-2, the full variable domain reads GAGVSQTPSNKVTEKGKYVELRCDPISGHTALYWYRQSLGQGPEFLIYFQGTGAADDSGLPNDRFFAVRPEGSVSTLKIQRTERGDSAVYLCASSRDRVVGGYTFGSGTRLTVV.